The 16 T cell receptor beta chains in this list originate from one sample, sequenced in a study of molecular identifiers for immune sequencing clone quantification (dated by TCRdb to 2016 to 2019). To prepare the library, PCR was applied. The sequencer listed for this sample is NextSeq 500. TCRdb redid the processing of the public reads, applying fastp at Q25 and MiXCR, and retained in-frame beta chains. Rows merge per CDR3 protein into single entries with the most common DNA and genes. Across this sample there are roughly 300,000 distinct CDR3 sequences, with roughly a quarter seen only once. The ten largest clones take up roughly 0.7% of the sample. The sequenced sample was naive CD8+ T cells from blood, with Jurkat cell RNA spiked in. Per the publication, the cell subset or site label means: FACS-sorted CD8+CD4-CCR7+CD45RA+ naive T cells. The source is a human donor in good health. Some libraries in this study had Jurkat cell RNA spiked in.

This clonotype was found many times. This rearrangement joins TRBV28 to TRBJ1-5; D is uncertain. CDR1 and CDR2 from the germline V gene are MDHEN and SYDVKM. This CDR3 contains 11 residues. Deletions cut 11 bases from V and 2 bases from J, with 7 bases between. Here the CDR3 DNA reads TGTGCCGGTGGGGGCAATCAGCCCCAGCATTTT. It yields the protein CAGGGNQPQHF.

About this clonotype itself: This likely comes from a read error, as the CDR3 has no conserved phenylalanine or tryptophan at its end. In DNA form, the CDR3 reads TGCAGTGCTAGGGGACTATACGGCTACGAGCAGTACATC. It specifies CSARGLYGYEQYI. J is TRBJ2-7 and V is TRBV20-1; 7 nucleotides line up with TRBD2. CDR1 and CDR2 from the germline V gene are DFQATT and SNEGSKA (reference sequence). Germline trimming cut 3 bases from V and 3 bases from J; bases unmatched to any gene: 5. CDR3 length: 13 amino acids.

There are many counts of this clonotype. This rearrangement joins TRBV9 to TRBJ1-5, with 7 bases lining up with TRBD1. The ends lost 0 bases at V and 7 bases at J; junction bases unmatched: 7. The CDR3 consists of 15 residues. Germline V CDR1 and CDR2: SGDLS, YYNGEE. This chain's CDR3 is CASSVGTGLWQPQHF. CDR3 in DNA: TGTGCCAGCAGCGTAGGGACAGGTTTGTGGCAGCCCCAGCATTTT.

There are many counts of this clonotype. The V gene is TRBV4-3, the J gene TRBJ1-2, with D possibly TRBD1 on 6 matching bases. V dropped 0 bases and J dropped 4 bases, with 12 bases sitting between them. Germline V gene data show CDR1 as LGHNA and CDR2 as YSLEER. The length of the CDR3 is 15 residues. In DNA, the CDR3 is TGCGCCAGCAGCCAAGATCGGCAGGGGAGCTATGGCTACACCTTC. Its translation: CASSQDRQGSYGYTF.

This clonotype was seen repeatedly, ten times or more. The rearrangement uses TRBV18 and TRBJ2-5, with 9 positions matching TRBD1. Germline V gene sequence: CDR1 KGHSH, CDR2 LQKENI. The CDR3 spans 15 residues. V lost 1 base to trimming and J lost 3 bases; unmatched junction nucleotides: 3. CDR3 region: CASSPRWDREETQYF. CDR3 nucleotides: TGTGCCAGCTCACCACGTTGGGACAGGGAAGAGACCCAGTACTTC.

Turning to this clonotype: This sequence may be a read error, since a much larger clone differs from it by one base. The chain couples TRBV7-9 to TRBJ1-1, with no clear D. Per the germline V gene, CDR1 is SEHNR and CDR2 is FQNEAQ (reference sequence). This CDR3 has 13 residues. In DNA, the CDR3 is TGTGCCAGCAGCTCGAACTTGAACAATGAAGCTTTCTTT. Its translation is CASSSNLNNEAFF.

The chain is built from TRBV7-3 and TRBJ2-3, with D uncertain. The V gene lost 2 bases and the J gene lost 1 base, with 13 bases spanning the gap. The CDR3 extends over 16 amino acids. Germline assignment: CDR1 SGHTA and CDR2 FQGTGA. Here the CDR3 DNA reads TGTGCCAGCAGCTTAGCAGGCCCTGGTGGCACAGATACGCAGTATTTT. This codes for CASSLAGPGGTDTQYF.

This clonotype was found a few times. This chain uses TRBV20-1 with TRBJ2-3; 10 bases fit TRBD2. CDR1 DFQATT and CDR2 SNEGSKA come from the germline V gene (reference sequence). V lost 2 bases, J lost 2 bases, and 7 bases stayed unmatched. The CDR3 consists of 16 residues. The CDR3 region is CSARPRLAGTTDTQYF. CDR3 bases: TGCAGTGCTAGACCTAGACTAGCGGGTACCACAGATACGCAGTATTTT.

As regards this clonotype: This may come from a read error, since a much larger clone is one base off. This CDR3 reads CASGRLAGGYEQYF. Here the CDR3 DNA reads TGTGCCAGCGGCCGACTAGCGGGAGGCTACGAGCAGTACTTC. The gene calls are TRBV14 and TRBJ2-7; 13 bases agree with TRBD2. Germline trimming cut 8 bases from V and 3 bases from J; bases unmatched to any gene: 4. From germline, CDR1 is SGHDN and CDR2 FVKESK. CDR3 length equals 14 residues.

Turning to this clonotype: This may be a read error: a much more frequent sequence differs by one nucleotide. The chain combines TRBV4-3 with TRBJ2-7, with D hard to call. From germline, CDR1 is LGHNA and CDR2 YSLEER. The CDR3 runs 13 residues. Here the CDR3 reads CASSQGVRYEHYF. CDR3 nucleotide sequence: TGCGCCAGCAGCCAAGGGGTCCGCTACGAGCACTACTTC.

The V and J genes are TRBV7-2 and TRBJ2-3; TRBD2 aligns across 7 bases. Germline trimming cut 4 bases from V and 0 bases from J; bases unmatched to any gene: 1. Per germline, CDR1 SGHTA and CDR2 FQGNSA. The CDR3 consists of 14 residues. The CDR3 DNA follows: TGTGCCAGCAGCTGGGGGGGAAGCACAGATACGCAGTATTTT. Amino acid sequence: CASSWGGSTDTQYF.

In its sample, this clonotype was seen many times. The chain recombines TRBV19 with TRBJ1-5; TRBD1 might be the D (6 bases). The germline V gene has CDR1 LNHDA and CDR2 SQIVND (reference sequence). V lost 9 bases and J lost 2, with 17 bases in between. The CDR3 is 15 amino acids. The CDR3 sequence is CASSSGTRGNQPQHF. Written as DNA, the CDR3 is TGTGCCAGCAGCTCCGGGACAAGGGGCAATCAGCCCCAGCATTTT.

This clonotype has only a few counts. This chain joins TRBV5-1 and TRBJ2-6; no clear D. Germline CDR1 reads SGHRS; CDR2 reads YFSETQ. This CDR3 has 16 amino acids. V dropped 0 bases and J dropped 0 bases, with 7 bases sitting between them. The CDR3 bases are TGCGCCAGCAGCTTGGCCTTAACCTCTGGGGCCAACGTCCTGACTTTC. Amino acids: CASSLALTSGANVLTF.

The chain joins TRBV7-9 to TRBJ1-4; D gene uncertain. Trimming removed 7 bases at V and 3 bases at J, with 21 bases between. CDR1 and CDR2 (germline): SEHNR, FQNEAQ (reference sequence). This CDR3 spans 17 amino acids. The CDR3, as DNA: TGTGCCAGCATCCTTTCTGAGCCAGATACTCCTAATGAAAAACTGTTTTTT. This encodes CASILSEPDTPNEKLFF. The variable domain in full, with the rest retrieved from reference TRBV7-9 and TRBJ1-4, is DTGVSQNPRHKITKRGQNVTFRCDPISEHNRLYWYRQTLGQGPEFLTYFQNEAQLEKSRLLSDRFSAERPKGSFSTLEIQRTEQGDSAMYLCASILSEPDTPNEKLFFGSGTQLSVL.

In this sample, this clonotype turned up many times. The V and J genes are TRBV6-5 and TRBJ1-4; 7 bases align to TRBD1. J lost 2 bases, V lost 0 bases, and 0 bases had no gene match. Germline values: CDR1 MNHEY, CDR2 SVGAGI. CDR3 size: 15 residues. Here the CDR3 reads CASSYSTGTNEKLFF. The CDR3 DNA reads as TGTGCCAGCAGTTACTCGACAGGGACTAATGAAAAACTGTTTTTT.

Concerning this clonotype: Germline and junction disagree at one end, which may indicate a read error. The CDR3 bases are TGTGCCAGTAGTATGGACAGGGGAAATGAAAAACTGGTTTTT. Translation: CASSMDRGNEKLVF. The rearrangement links TRBV19 to TRBJ1-4, with 9 positions matching TRBD1. Germline V CDR1 and CDR2: LNHDA, SQIVND (reference sequence). This CDR3 contains 14 residues. Together with reference TRBV19 and TRBJ1-4, the CDR3 gives the full variable domain: DGGITQSPKYLFRKEGQNVTLSCEQNLNHDAMYWYRQDPGQGLRLIYYSQIVNDFQKGDIAEGYSVSREKKESFPLTVTSAQKNPTAFYLCASSMDRGNEKLVFGSGTQLSVL.